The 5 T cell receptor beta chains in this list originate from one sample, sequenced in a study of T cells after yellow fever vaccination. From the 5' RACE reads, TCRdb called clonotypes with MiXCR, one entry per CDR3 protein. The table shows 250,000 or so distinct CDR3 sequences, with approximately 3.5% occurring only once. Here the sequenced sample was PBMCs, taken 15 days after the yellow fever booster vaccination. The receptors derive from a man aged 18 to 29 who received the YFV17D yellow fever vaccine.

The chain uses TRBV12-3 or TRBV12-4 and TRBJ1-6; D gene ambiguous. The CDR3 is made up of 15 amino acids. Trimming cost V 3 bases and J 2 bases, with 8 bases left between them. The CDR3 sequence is CASSFGSAYNSPLHF. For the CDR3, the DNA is TGTGCCAGCAGTTTCGGCAGCGCCTATAATTCACCCCTCCACTTT.

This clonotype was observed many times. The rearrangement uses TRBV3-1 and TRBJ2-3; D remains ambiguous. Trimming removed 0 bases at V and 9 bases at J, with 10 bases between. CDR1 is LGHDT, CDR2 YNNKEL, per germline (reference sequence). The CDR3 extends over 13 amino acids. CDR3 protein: CASSQDPPSTQYF. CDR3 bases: TGTGCCAGCAGCCAAGACCCGCCGTCCACGCAGTATTTT.

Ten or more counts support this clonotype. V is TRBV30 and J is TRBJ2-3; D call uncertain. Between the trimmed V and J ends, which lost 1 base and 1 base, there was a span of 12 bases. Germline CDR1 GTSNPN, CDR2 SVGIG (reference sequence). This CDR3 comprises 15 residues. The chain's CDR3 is CAWSAAMSGTDTQYF. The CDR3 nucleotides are TGTGCCTGGAGTGCAGCAATGTCGGGCACAGATACGCAGTATTTT.

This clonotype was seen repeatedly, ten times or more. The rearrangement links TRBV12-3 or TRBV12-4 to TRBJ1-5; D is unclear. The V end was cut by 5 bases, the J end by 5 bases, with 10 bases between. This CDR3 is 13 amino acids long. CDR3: CASSPKPDQPQHF. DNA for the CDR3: TGTGCCAGCAGTCCTAAACCCGATCAGCCCCAGCATTTT.

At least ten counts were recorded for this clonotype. CDR3 nucleotides: TGTGCCAGCAGTTTCGGTGGGGACGAGCAGTACTTC. Translating gives CASSFGGDEQYF. This chain connects TRBV27 to TRBJ2-7, with D hard to call. The germline V gene has CDR1 MNHEY and CDR2 SMNVEV (reference sequence). V lost 3 bases to trimming and J lost 5 bases, with 8 bases between them. The CDR3 sequence is 12 residues long.